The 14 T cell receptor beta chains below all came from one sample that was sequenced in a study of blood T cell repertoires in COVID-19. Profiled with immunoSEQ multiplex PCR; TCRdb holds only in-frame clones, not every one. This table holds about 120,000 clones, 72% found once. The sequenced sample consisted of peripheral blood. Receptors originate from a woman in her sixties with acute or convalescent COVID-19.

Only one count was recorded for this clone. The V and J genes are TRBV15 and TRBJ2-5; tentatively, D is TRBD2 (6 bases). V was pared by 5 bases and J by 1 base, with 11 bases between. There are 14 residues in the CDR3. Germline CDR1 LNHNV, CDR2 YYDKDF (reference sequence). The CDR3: CATSGRSVQETQYF. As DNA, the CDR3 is TGTGCCACCAGCGGGAGGTCGGTCCAAGAGACCCAGTACTTC.

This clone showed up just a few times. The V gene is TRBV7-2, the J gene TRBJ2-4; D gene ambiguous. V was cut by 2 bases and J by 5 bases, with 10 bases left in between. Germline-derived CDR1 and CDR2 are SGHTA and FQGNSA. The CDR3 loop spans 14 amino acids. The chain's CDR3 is CASSLSQAQNIQYF. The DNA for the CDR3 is TGTGCCAGCAGCTTATCGCAGGCCCAAAACATTCAGTACTTC.

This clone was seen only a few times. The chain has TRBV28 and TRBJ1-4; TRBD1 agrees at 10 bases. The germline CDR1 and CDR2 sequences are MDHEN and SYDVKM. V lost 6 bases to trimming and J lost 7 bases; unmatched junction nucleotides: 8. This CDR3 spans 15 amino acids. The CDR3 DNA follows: TGTGCCAGCAGGGGAGGGGGACAGGGGTCTGAAAAACTGTTTTTT. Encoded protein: CASRGGGQGSEKLFF.

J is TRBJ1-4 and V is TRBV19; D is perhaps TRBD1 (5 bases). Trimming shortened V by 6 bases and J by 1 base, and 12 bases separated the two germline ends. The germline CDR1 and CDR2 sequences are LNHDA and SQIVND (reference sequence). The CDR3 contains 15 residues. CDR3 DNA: TGTGCCAGTAGGTTAAACAGGAGAACTAATGAAAAACTGTTTTTT. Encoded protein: CASRLNRRTNEKLFF.

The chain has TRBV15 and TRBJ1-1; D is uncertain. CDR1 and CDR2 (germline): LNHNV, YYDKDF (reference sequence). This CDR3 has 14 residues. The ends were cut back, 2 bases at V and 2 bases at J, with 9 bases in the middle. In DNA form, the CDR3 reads TGTGCCACCAGCAGACAGGTCCTCAACACTGAAGCTTTCTTT. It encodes CATSRQVLNTEAFF.

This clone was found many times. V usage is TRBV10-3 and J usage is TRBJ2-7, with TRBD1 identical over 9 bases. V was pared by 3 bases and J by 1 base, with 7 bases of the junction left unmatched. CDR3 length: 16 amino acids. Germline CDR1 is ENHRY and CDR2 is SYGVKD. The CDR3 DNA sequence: TGTGCCATCAGTGACCCGGGGGGACAGGGATCCTACGAGCAGTACTTC. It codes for CAISDPGGQGSYEQYF.

The CDR3 DNA sequence: TGTGCCAGCAGTTACTCGAAGGGACAGGAGACCCAGTACTTC. This codes for CASSYSKGQETQYF. This chain uses TRBV6-2 or TRBV6-3 with TRBJ2-5, with TRBD1 matching 7 bases. Looked up from germline, CDR1 is MNHEY and CDR2 is SVGEGT. The CDR3 consists of 14 residues. Trimming removed 0 bases from V and 5 bases from J; junction bases left unmatched: 3.

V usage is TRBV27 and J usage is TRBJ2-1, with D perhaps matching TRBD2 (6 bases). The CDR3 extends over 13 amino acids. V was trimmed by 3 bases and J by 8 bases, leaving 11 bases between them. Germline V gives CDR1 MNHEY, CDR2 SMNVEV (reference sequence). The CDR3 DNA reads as TGTGCCAGCAGTTTTGGGGGGTGGGATGAGCAGTTCTTC. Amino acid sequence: CASSFGGWDEQFF.

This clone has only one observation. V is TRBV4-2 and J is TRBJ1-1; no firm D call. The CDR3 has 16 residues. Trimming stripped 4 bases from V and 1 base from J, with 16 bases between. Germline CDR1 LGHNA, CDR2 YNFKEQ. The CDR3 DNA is TGTGCCAGCAGCCGCGTTTCCACCCAGCGGAACACTGAAGCTTTCTTT. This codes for CASSRVSTQRNTEAFF.

The CDR3 nucleotides read TGTGCCAGTAGTATAGCGACAGGGGGGATCAATAATTCACCCCTCCACTTT. Its protein is CASSIATGGINNSPLHF. The chain joins TRBV19 to TRBJ1-6; TRBD1 aligns across 9 bases. This CDR3 region has 17 residues. J was trimmed by 5 bases and V by 1 base; bases with no gene match: 6. Looked up from germline, CDR1 is LNHDA and CDR2 is SQIVND (reference sequence).

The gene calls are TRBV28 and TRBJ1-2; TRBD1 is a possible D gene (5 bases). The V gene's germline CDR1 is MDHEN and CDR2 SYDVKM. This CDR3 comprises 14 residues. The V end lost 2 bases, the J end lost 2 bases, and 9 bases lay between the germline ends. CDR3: CASSLVGGNYGYTF. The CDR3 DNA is TGTGCCAGCAGTTTAGTCGGGGGAAACTATGGCTACACCTTC.

The CDR3 here is CASSLKTGVGYTF. CDR3 sequence (DNA): TGTGCCAGCAGTTTGAAGACAGGGGTTGGCTACACCTTC. This chain joins TRBV12-3 or TRBV12-4 and TRBJ1-2, with 8 bases that match TRBD1. Germline trimming cut 3 bases from V and 7 bases from J; bases unmatched to any gene: 4. The CDR3 has 13 amino acids.

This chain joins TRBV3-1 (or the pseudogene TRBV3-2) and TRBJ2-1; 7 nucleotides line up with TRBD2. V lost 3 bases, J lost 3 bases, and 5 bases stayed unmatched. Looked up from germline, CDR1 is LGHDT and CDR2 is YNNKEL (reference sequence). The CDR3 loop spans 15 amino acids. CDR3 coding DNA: TGTGCCAGCAGCCACGAGGGACTAATCTACAATGAGCAGTTCTTC. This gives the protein CASSHEGLIYNEQFF.

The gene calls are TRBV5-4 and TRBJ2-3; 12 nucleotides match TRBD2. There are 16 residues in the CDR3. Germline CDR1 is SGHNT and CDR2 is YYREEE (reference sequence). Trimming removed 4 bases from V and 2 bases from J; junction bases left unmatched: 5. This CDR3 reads CASSLGLAGITDTQYF. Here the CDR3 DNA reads TGTGCCAGCAGCCTTGGACTAGCGGGGATCACAGATACGCAGTATTTT.